These 9 T cell receptor beta chains were all obtained from the same sample, sequenced in a study of T cells after yellow fever vaccination. MiXCR was run by TCRdb on the 5' RACE reads, yielding one entry per CDR3 protein. The sample lists more than 350,000 distinct CDR3 sequences, roughly 10% occurring once. The sample was PBMCs, taken on the day of the first yellow fever vaccination. The receptors were sampled from a man between 18 and 29 years old who received the YFV17D yellow fever vaccine.

This clonotype was counted ten times or more. This rearrangement joins TRBV6-5 to TRBJ1-5; the D is unclear. The CDR3 loop spans 16 amino acids. From germline, CDR1 is MNHEY and CDR2 SVGAGI. Trimming took off 4 bases at V and 2 bases at J, with 15 bases between the two ends. CDR3 sequence (DNA): TGTGCCAGCAGTTCCGCCCGGCCTTGGGGCAATCAGCCCCAGCATTTT. Translation gives CASSSARPWGNQPQHF.

The rearrangement links TRBV7-9 to TRBJ2-1; 7 nucleotides align to TRBD2. The CDR3 covers 15 residues. The germline V gene encodes CDR1 SEHNR and CDR2 FQNEAQ (reference sequence). V lost 1 base, J lost 5 bases, and 5 bases stayed unmatched. The CDR3, as DNA: TGTGCCAGCAGCTTAGGCCTGGGGGGGGACAATGAGCAGTTCTTC. It codes for CASSLGLGGDNEQFF.

The V and J genes are TRBV29-1 and TRBJ2-5; D is ambiguous. V lost 0 bases to trimming and J lost 5 bases, with 4 bases between them. The germline CDR1 and CDR2 sequences are SQVTM and ANQGSEA. The CDR3 runs 11 residues. The CDR3 DNA follows: TGCAGCGTTGAAGATTGGGAGACCCAGTACTTC. Protein: CSVEDWETQYF. The whole variable domain, remainder taken from reference TRBV29-1 and TRBJ2-5, is SAVISQKPSRDICQRGTSLTIQCQVDSQVTMMFWYRQQPGQSLTLIATANQGSEATYESGFVIDKFPISRPNLTFSTLTVSNMSPEDSSIYLCSVEDWETQYFGPGTRLLVL.

The chain employs TRBV30 and TRBJ2-1; 9 positions agree with TRBD2. V was clipped by 3 bases and J by 9 bases; unmatched bases: 9. The germline gives CDR1 GTSNPN, CDR2 SVGIG (reference sequence). CDR3 length: 14 residues. The CDR3 DNA is TGTGCCTGGAGCGCGGGGGGGCATTGGGCTGAGCAGTTCTTC. Its protein is CAWSAGGHWAEQFF.

This chain links TRBV24-1 with TRBJ2-2, with TRBD1 identical over 11 bases. The V gene end was trimmed by 2 bases and the J gene end by 6 bases; junction bases not matched to a gene: 1. Germline V gene lookup returns CDR1 KGHDR and CDR2 SFDVKD. This CDR3 is built from 15 residues. The CDR3 DNA is TGTGCCACCAGTGATTCGGGACAGGGGGCCGGGGAGCTGTTTTTT. It specifies CATSDSGQGAGELFF.

A few counts support this clonotype. The V gene is TRBV20-1, the J gene TRBJ2-3, with TRBD2 identical over 15 bases. Germline CDR1 reads DFQATT; CDR2 reads SNEGSKA (reference sequence). The V and J ends lost 0 bases and 0 bases, in that order; junction bases with no gene match: 1. This CDR3 spans 17 amino acids. The CDR3 protein is CSARDGLAGGSTDTQYF. CDR3 in DNA: TGCAGTGCTAGAGATGGACTAGCGGGGGGGAGCACAGATACGCAGTATTTT.

This clonotype was recorded a few times. This chain connects TRBV4-3 to TRBJ2-3; no reliable D call. V lost 2 bases and J 9 bases, leaving 12 bases between the germline ends. Germline V gene data show CDR1 as LGHNA and CDR2 as YSLEER. This CDR3 comprises 13 residues. CDR3 amino acids: CASSQTSSDTQYF. DNA of the CDR3: TGCGCCAGCAGCCAAACCTCCTCGGACACGCAGTATTTT.

This clonotype was counted only a few times. The rearrangement links TRBV5-1 to TRBJ1-5; no definite D call. The CDR3 length is 15 residues. With 1 base removed from V and 5 bases from J, the gap between germline ends came to 13 bases. The germline V gene has CDR1 SGHRS and CDR2 YFSETQ. This CDR3 reads CASSLISGGDQPQHF. The CDR3 nucleotides read TGCGCCAGCAGCTTGATATCGGGAGGCGATCAGCCCCAGCATTTT.

This clonotype was counted a few times. The genes are TRBV7-9 and TRBJ2-3; no definite D call. The CDR3 consists of 15 residues. CDR1 and CDR2 (germline): SEHNR, FQNEAQ (reference sequence). The V and J ends lost 3 bases and 2 bases respectively, with 12 bases between them. In nucleotides, the CDR3 is TGTGCCAGCAGCTTCACGGGCGGAACCACAGATACGCAGTATTTT. This codes for CASSFTGGTTDTQYF.